The next 23 T cell receptor beta chains were all read from a single sample in a study of blood T cells in healthy people across ages. A J-beta primer mix and a sample-barcoded 5' primer were used in a second PCR of roughly 6 to 11 cycles. TCRdb called the 5' RACE reads again in MiXCR, with one record for every CDR3 protein. The sample has about 670,000 distinct CDR3 sequences; 40% to 45% are singletons. The source material was blood. The source is a man older than 75 in good health.

The gene calls are TRBV20-1 and TRBJ2-6; D gene ambiguous. Trimming removed 3 bases from V and 4 bases from J, with 4 bases in between. The CDR3 runs 12 residues. The V gene's germline CDR1 is DFQATT and CDR2 SNEGSKA (reference sequence). The CDR3 loop reads CSARSGANVLTF. For the CDR3, the DNA is TGCAGTGCTAGGTCCGGGGCCAACGTCCTGACTTTC.

This sequence joins TRBV3-1 and TRBJ1-2; no firm D call. The CDR3 has 14 amino acids. The V end lost 2 bases, the J end lost 4 bases, and 11 bases lay between the germline ends. CDR1 is LGHDT and CDR2 is YNNKEL in the germline V gene (reference sequence). CDR3 in amino acids: CASSQKVTTYGYTF. The CDR3 DNA sequence: TGTGCCAGCAGCCAAAAAGTCACTACCTATGGCTACACCTTC.

V and J are TRBV4-3 and TRBJ2-3, with D unresolved. Germline-derived CDR1 and CDR2 are LGHNA and YSLEER. Deletions cut 0 bases from V and 2 bases from J, with 6 bases between. This CDR3 region has 14 residues. The CDR3 DNA sequence: TGCGCCAGCAGCCAAGATTTCCACACAGATACGCAGTATTTT. Translation: CASSQDFHTDTQYF.

The J gene is TRBJ1-1, the V gene TRBV29-1; 11 bases are shared with TRBD1. The CDR3 loop spans 12 amino acids. The germline V gene has CDR1 SQVTM and CDR2 ANQGSEA. The J segment lost 7 bases and the V segment lost 4 bases, leaving 2 bases of the junction unmatched. The CDR3 protein is CSVGDRGCEAFF. Here the CDR3 DNA reads TGCAGCGTTGGGGACAGGGGGTGTGAAGCTTTCTTT.

This clonotype was picked up many times. V gene TRBV7-2 combines with J gene TRBJ2-1; 9 bases match TRBD2. V dropped 1 base and J dropped 7; count of bases not matched to a gene: 5. From germline, CDR1 is SGHTA and CDR2 FQGNSA. This CDR3 comprises 15 residues. This CDR3 is CASSLEAGGKNEQFF. The CDR3 region has the DNA TGTGCCAGCAGCTTAGAAGCGGGAGGAAAAAATGAGCAGTTCTTC. Complete variable domain (other parts from reference TRBV7-2 and TRBJ2-1): GAGVSQSPSNKVTEKGKDVELRCDPISGHTALYWYRQSLGQGLEFLIYFQGNSAPDKSGLPSDRFSAERTGGSVSTLTIQRTQQEDSAVYLCASSLEAGGKNEQFFGPGTRLTVL.

V usage is TRBV6-1 and J usage is TRBJ2-1; 10 bases agree with TRBD1. The CDR3 sequence is 15 residues long. With V trimmed by 4 bases and J by 3 bases, 3 bases remained unmatched. Germline values: CDR1 MNHNS, CDR2 SASEGT. For the CDR3, the DNA is TGTGCCAGCAGTGGACAGGGGGCATACTACAATGAGCAGTTCTTC. Amino acid sequence: CASSGQGAYYNEQFF.

This clonotype was observed a few times. V and J are TRBV6-6 and TRBJ1-4; possible D gene TRBD1, 5 bases. This CDR3 region has 14 residues. The germline CDR1 and CDR2 sequences are MNHNY and SVGAGI (reference sequence). Trimming took off 1 base at V and 5 bases at J, with 8 bases between the two ends. The CDR3 here is CASSYFGGNEKLFF. The DNA of the CDR3 is TGTGCCAGCAGTTACTTCGGGGGGAATGAAAAACTGTTTTTT.

The chain employs TRBV4-2 and TRBJ1-1; possibly TRBD1 for D (6 bases). This CDR3 contains 17 residues. The V gene lost 4 bases and the J gene lost 0 bases, with 18 bases spanning the gap. The V gene's germline CDR1 is LGHNA and CDR2 YNFKEQ. The CDR3 is CASSRTPSGGMNTEAFF. For the CDR3, the DNA is TGTGCCAGCAGCCGCACCCCTTCCGGGGGCATGAACACTGAAGCTTTCTTT.

This clonotype was detected a few times. This chain connects TRBV9 to TRBJ2-5; tentative D call: TRBD2 (7 bases). This CDR3 spans 15 amino acids. V dropped 0 bases and J dropped 8 bases, with 17 bases sitting between them. Germline V gene data show CDR1 as SGDLS and CDR2 as YYNGEE. CDR3 coding DNA: TGTGCCAGCAGCGTAGTTGGGGGGGCGCCGAATACCCAGTACTTC. Protein product: CASSVVGGAPNTQYF. The entire variable domain, with the rest obtained from reference TRBV9 and TRBJ2-5, is as follows: DSGVTQTPKHLITATGQRVTLRCSPRSGDLSVYWYQQSLDQGLQFLIQYYNGEERAKGNILERFSAQQFPDLHSELNLSSLELGDSALYFCASSVVGGAPNTQYFGPGTRLLVL.

The table lists this clonotype with a few counts. The CDR3 protein is CASSQVRIGIGYGYTF. The CDR3 DNA is TGTGCCAGCAGCCAAGTTCGTATTGGGATTGGATATGGCTACACCTTC. The genes are TRBV3-1 and TRBJ1-2, with D hard to call. Germline V gene data show CDR1 as LGHDT and CDR2 as YNNKEL (reference sequence). V was pared by 1 base and J by 5 bases, with 17 bases between. The CDR3 is 16 residues long.

On this clonotype: At one of its ends the junction is not consistent with the germline gene, which may arise from a read error. Written as DNA, the CDR3 is TGTGCCGGCAGTACCGGACAGGGAGCGGGCAATCAGCCCCAGCATTTT. It codes for CAGSTGQGAGNQPQHF. The genes are TRBV6-6 and TRBJ1-5; 8 bases map to TRBD1. CDR1 and CDR2 (germline): MNHNY, SVGAGI (reference sequence). This CDR3 has 16 residues.

The chain carries TRBV5-1 and TRBJ2-2; D gene uncertain. CDR3 length: 17 amino acids. The germline V gene has CDR1 SGHRS and CDR2 YFSETQ. V dropped 0 bases and J dropped 8 bases, with 20 bases sitting between them. The CDR3 loop reads CASSLVFSATTVGELFF. CDR3 sequence (DNA): TGCGCCAGCAGCTTGGTGTTTTCCGCCACTACTGTTGGGGAGCTGTTTTTT. Together with reference TRBV5-1 and TRBJ2-2, the CDR3 gives the full variable domain: KAGVTQTPRYLIKTRGQQVTLSCSPISGHRSVSWYQQTPGQGLQFLFEYFSETQRNKGNFPGRFSGRQFSNSRSEMNVSTLELGDSALYLCASSLVFSATTVGELFFGEGSRLTVL.

The sample holds many counts of this clonotype. The gene calls are TRBV27 and TRBJ2-3; the match to TRBD2 covers 15 bases. Germline-derived CDR1 and CDR2 are MNHEY and SMNVEV (reference sequence). Trimming cost V 5 bases and J 6 bases; bases outside gene matches: 18. The CDR3 has 20 residues. CDR3 region: CASSPQVPGLAGGILDTQYF. The CDR3 DNA sequence: TGTGCCAGCAGTCCTCAGGTCCCGGGACTAGCGGGAGGCATCCTGGATACGCAGTATTTT.

This clonotype was observed a few times. The chain has TRBV6-1 and TRBJ2-3, with TRBD2 matching 10 bases. With V trimmed by 10 bases and J by 3 bases, 7 bases remained unmatched. Germline V gene lookup returns CDR1 MNHNS and CDR2 SASEGT. CDR3 length: 14 residues. The CDR3 loop is CAISASGRTDTQYF. The CDR3 nucleotides are TGTGCCATATCGGCTAGCGGGAGAACAGATACGCAGTATTTT.

This clonotype was seen only a few times. This chain uses TRBV4-3 with TRBJ1-4; TRBD1 matches at 7 bases. This CDR3 region has 17 residues. Germline V CDR1 and CDR2: LGHNA, YSLEER. The V segment lost 0 bases and the J segment 3 bases; nucleotides outside the gene matches: 7. CDR3 protein: CASSQDLRGRANEKLFF. CDR3 coding DNA: TGCGCCAGCAGCCAAGATCTAAGGGGGCGAGCTAATGAAAAACTGTTTTTT.

This chain joins TRBV20-1 and TRBJ2-1, with TRBD2 matching over 14 bases. The CDR3 is 19 amino acids. Germline trimming cut 5 bases from V and 0 bases from J; bases unmatched to any gene: 12. Germline V gene lookup returns CDR1 DFQATT and CDR2 SNEGSKA (reference sequence). The DNA of the CDR3 is TGCAGTGCTTACCTTTGGGGACTAGCGGGAGATGTCTCCTACAATGAGCAGTTCTTC. Translating it yields CSAYLWGLAGDVSYNEQFF.

The chain joins TRBV7-2 to TRBJ2-2; 7 nucleotides align to TRBD1. The V segment lost 3 bases and the J segment 3 bases; nucleotides outside the gene matches: 10. Germline CDR1 reads SGHTA; CDR2 reads FQGNSA. The CDR3 has 17 residues. The CDR3 sequence: CASSLRGDRVDTGELFF. In nucleotides, the CDR3 is TGTGCCAGCAGCTTGCGAGGTGACAGGGTGGACACCGGGGAGCTGTTTTTT.

The chain is built from TRBV6-5 and TRBJ2-6; D gene unclear. V was pared by 6 bases and J by 1 base, with 10 bases between. The CDR3 length is 15 residues. Germline V CDR1 and CDR2: MNHEY, SVGAGI. This CDR3 is CASRPPSSGANVLTF. In DNA, the CDR3 is TGTGCCAGCAGGCCCCCTAGTTCTGGGGCCAACGTCCTGACTTTC.

This clonotype was picked up a small number of times. The rearrangement uses TRBV3-1 and TRBJ2-1, with D perhaps being TRBD1 or TRBD2 (5 bases each). Germline values: CDR1 LGHDT, CDR2 YNNKEL (reference sequence). The CDR3 is made up of 17 amino acids. Trimming took 0 bases from V and 9 from J, leaving 21 bases between them. CDR3 sequence reads: CASSQEGVVGLLVEQFF. CDR3 coding DNA: TGTGCCAGCAGCCAAGAGGGGGTCGTAGGACTTCTCGTTGAGCAGTTCTTC.

The rearrangement joins TRBV6-1 to TRBJ2-7; D not resolved. Trimming shortened V by 0 bases and J by 6 bases, and 6 bases separated the two germline ends. The CDR3 runs 12 residues. Germline CDR1 is MNHNS and CDR2 is SASEGT. This CDR3 reads CASSEAWGEQYF. DNA of the CDR3: TGTGCCAGCAGTGAAGCCTGGGGCGAGCAGTACTTC.

In the case of this clonotype: It is unclear where the CDR3 begins or ends on the DNA, so no DNA is shown, and the CDR3 is as TCRdb lists it. V is TRBV12-3 or TRBV12-4 and J is TRBJ2-3; the listed D gene, TRBD2, was not tested against the DNA. 14 amino acids form the CDR3, both terminal residues included. CDR3 region: CASILGVLVDTQYF.

The chain carries TRBV5-1 and TRBJ1-5; 11 positions agree with TRBD1. The CDR3 runs 17 residues. The V segment lost 4 bases and the J segment 0 bases; nucleotides outside the gene matches: 6. Germline lookup yields CDR1 SGHRS and CDR2 YFSETQ. This CDR3 reads CASSEGQGDYSNQPQHF. CDR3 sequence (DNA): TGCGCCAGCAGCGAGGGACAGGGGGATTATAGCAATCAGCCCCAGCATTTT.

CDR3 nucleotides: TGTGCCAGCAGCCAAGAAAGAGGGCGGATCCAGTACTTC. Protein product: CASSQERGRIQYF. The chain joins TRBV4-2 to TRBJ2-7; tentatively, D is TRBD2 (5 bases). Trimming took 0 bases from V and 10 from J, leaving 13 bases between them. This CDR3 has 13 residues. Germline V lookup: CDR1 LGHNA, CDR2 YNFKEQ.